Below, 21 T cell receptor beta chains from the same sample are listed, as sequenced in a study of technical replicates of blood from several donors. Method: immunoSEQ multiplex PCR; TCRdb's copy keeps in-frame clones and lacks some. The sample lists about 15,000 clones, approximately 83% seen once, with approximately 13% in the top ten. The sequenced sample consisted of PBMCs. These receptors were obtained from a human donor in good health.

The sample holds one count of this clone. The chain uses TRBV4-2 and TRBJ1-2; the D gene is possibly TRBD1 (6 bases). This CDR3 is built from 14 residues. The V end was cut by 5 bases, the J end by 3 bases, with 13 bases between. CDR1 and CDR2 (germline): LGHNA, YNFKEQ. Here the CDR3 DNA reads TGTGCCAGCAGCACCCGGGACACAGACTATGGCTACACCTTC. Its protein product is CASSTRDTDYGYTF.

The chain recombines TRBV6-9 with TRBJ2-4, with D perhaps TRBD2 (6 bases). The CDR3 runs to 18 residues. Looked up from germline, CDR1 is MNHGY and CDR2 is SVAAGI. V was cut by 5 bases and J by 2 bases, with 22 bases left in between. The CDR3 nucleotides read TGTGCCAGCAGTCCGCAGGGCAGGGAGGCGGTTTCCAAAAACATTCAGTACTTC. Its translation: CASSPQGREAVSKNIQYF.

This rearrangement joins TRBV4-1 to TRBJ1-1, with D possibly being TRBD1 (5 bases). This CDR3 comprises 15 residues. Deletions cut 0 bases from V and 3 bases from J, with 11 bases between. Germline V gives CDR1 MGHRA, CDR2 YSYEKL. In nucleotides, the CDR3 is TGCGCCAGCAGCCAAGATGGGGCCTTAGACACTGAAGCTTTCTTT. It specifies CASSQDGALDTEAFF.

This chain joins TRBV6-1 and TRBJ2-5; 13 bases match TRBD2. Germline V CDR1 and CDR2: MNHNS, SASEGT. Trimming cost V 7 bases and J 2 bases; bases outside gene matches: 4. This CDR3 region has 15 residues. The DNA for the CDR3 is TGTGCCAGCACCCTACTAGCGGGAGGGCAAGAGACCCAGTACTTC. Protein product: CASTLLAGGQETQYF.

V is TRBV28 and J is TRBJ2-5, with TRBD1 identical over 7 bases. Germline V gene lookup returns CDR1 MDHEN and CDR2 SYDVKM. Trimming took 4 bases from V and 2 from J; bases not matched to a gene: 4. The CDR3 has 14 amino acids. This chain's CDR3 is CASSSPDRQETQYF. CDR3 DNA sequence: TGTGCCAGCAGTTCCCCGGACAGGCAAGAGACCCAGTACTTC.

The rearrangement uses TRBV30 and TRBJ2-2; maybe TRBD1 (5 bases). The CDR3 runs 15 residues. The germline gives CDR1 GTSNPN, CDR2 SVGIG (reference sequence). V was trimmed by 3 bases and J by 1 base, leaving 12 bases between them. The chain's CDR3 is CAWRGAILNTGELFF. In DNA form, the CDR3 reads TGTGCCTGGAGAGGGGCTATCCTGAACACCGGGGAGCTGTTTTTT. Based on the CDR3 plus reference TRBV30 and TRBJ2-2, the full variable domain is SQTIHQWPATLVQPVGSPLSLECTVEGTSNPNLYWYRQAAGRGLQLLFYSVGIGQISSEVPQNLSASRPQDRQFILSSKKLLLSDSGFYLCAWRGAILNTGELFFGEGSRLTVL.

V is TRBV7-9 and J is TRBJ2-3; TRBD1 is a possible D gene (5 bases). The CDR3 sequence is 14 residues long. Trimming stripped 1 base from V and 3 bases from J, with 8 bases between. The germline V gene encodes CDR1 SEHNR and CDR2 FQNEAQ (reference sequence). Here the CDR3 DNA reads TGTGCCAGCAGCTTAGGACAGCTAACAGATACGCAGTATTTT. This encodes CASSLGQLTDTQYF.

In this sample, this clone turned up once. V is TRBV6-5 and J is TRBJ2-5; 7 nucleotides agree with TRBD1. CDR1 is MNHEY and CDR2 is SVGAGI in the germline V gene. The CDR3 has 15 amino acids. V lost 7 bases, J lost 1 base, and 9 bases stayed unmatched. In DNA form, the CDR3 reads TGTGCCAGCACCCCTAGACAGGGCCTCCAAGAGACCCAGTACTTC. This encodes CASTPRQGLQETQYF.

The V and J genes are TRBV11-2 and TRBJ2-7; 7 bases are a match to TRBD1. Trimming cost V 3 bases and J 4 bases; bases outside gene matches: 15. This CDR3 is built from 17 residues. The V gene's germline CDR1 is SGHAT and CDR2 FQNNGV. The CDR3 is CASSLTPGQYQTYEQYF. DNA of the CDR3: TGTGCCAGCAGCTTGACTCCGGGACAGTATCAGACTTACGAGCAGTACTTC.

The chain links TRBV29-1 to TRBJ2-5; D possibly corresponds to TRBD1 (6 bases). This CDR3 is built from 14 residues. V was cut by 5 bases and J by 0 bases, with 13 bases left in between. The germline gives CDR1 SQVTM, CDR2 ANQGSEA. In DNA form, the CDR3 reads TGCAGCGTTTCAAAAGGACAGTACCAAGAGACCCAGTACTTC. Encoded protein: CSVSKGQYQETQYF. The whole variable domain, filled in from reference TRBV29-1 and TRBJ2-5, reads SAVISQKPSRDICQRGTSLTIQCQVDSQVTMMFWYRQQPGQSLTLIATANQGSEATYESGFVIDKFPISRPNLTFSTLTVSNMSPEDSSIYLCSVSKGQYQETQYFGPGTRLLVL.

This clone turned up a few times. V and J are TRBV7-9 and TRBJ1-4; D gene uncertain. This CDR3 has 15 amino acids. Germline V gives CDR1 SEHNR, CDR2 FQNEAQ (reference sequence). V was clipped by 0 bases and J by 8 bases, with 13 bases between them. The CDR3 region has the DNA TGTGCCAGCAGCTTAGCCCCCCGAGATAGAGAAAAACTGTTTTTT. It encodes CASSLAPRDREKLFF.

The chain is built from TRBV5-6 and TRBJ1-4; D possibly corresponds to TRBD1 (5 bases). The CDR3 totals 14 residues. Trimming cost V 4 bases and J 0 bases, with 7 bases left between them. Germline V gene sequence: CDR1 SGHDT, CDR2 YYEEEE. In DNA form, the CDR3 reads TGTGCCAGCAGCGGGGACTCAACTAATGAAAAACTGTTTTTT. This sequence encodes CASSGDSTNEKLFF.

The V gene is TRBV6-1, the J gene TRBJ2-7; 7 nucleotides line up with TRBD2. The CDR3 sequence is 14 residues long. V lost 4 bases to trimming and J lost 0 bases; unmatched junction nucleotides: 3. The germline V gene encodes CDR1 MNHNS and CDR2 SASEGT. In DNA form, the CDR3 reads TGTGCCAGCAGTGCGGGGGGTCTCTCCTACGAGCAGTACTTC. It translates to CASSAGGLSYEQYF.

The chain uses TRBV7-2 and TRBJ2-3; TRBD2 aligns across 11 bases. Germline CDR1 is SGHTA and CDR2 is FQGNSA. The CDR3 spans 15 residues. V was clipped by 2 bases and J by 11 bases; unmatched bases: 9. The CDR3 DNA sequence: TGTGCCAGCAGCTTATCGGGGACTAGCGGCTTGAGGCAGTATTTT. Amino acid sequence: CASSLSGTSGLRQYF.

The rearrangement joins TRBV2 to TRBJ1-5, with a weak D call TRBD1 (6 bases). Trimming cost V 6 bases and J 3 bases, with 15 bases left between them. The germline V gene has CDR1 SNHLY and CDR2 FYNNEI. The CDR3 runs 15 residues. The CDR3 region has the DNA TGTGCCAGCAGGCCACAGGGAACTTCCAATCAGCCCCAGCATTTT. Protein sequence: CASRPQGTSNQPQHF.

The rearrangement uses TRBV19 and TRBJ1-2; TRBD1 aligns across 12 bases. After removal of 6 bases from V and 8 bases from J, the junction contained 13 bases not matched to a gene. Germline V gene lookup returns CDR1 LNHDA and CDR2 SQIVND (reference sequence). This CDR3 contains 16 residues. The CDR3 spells CASRRGGTGGASGYTF. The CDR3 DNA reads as TGTGCCAGTAGACGGGGGGGGACAGGGGGCGCGAGCGGCTACACCTTC.

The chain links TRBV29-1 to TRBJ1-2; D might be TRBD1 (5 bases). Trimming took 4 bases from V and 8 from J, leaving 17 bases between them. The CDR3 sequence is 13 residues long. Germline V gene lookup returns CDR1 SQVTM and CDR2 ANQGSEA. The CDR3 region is CSVVGLIPGGYTF. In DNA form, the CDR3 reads TGCAGCGTTGTGGGACTCATCCCTGGAGGCTACACCTTC.

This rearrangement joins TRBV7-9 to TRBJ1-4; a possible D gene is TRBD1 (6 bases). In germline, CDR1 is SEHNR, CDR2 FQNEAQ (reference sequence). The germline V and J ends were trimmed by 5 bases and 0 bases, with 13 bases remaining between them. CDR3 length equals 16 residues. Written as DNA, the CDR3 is TGTGCCAGCAGCGACGGACAGACTACAACTAATGAAAAACTGTTTTTT. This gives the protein CASSDGQTTTNEKLFF. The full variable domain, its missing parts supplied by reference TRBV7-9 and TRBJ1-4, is DTGVSQNPRHKITKRGQNVTFRCDPISEHNRLYWYRQTLGQGPEFLTYFQNEAQLEKSRLLSDRFSAERPKGSFSTLEIQRTEQGDSAMYLCASSDGQTTTNEKLFFGSGTQLSVL.

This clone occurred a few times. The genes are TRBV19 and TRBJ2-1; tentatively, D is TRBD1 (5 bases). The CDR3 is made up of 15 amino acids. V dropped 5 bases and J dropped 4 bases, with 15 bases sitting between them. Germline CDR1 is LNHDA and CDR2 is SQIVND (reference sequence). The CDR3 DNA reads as TGTGCCAGTAGTCGCGGCCAGGGCTATTACAATGAGCAGTTCTTC. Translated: CASSRGQGYYNEQFF.

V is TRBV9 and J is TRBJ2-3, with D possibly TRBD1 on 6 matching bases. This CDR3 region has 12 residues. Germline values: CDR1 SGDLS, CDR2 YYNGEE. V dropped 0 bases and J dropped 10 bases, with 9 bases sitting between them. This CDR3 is CASSVDRGSQYF. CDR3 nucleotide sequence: TGTGCCAGCAGCGTAGATAGGGGGTCGCAGTATTTT.

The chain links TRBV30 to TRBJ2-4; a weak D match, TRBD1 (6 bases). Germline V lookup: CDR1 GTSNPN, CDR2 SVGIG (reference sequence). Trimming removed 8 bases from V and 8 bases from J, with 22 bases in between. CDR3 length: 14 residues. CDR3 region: CAGQQGPGRDIQYF. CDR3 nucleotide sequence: TGTGCCGGACAACAGGGTCCGGGCCGGGACATTCAGTACTTC.